These 9 T cell receptor beta chains were sequenced from one sample in a study of blood T cells in healthy people across ages. The second PCR ran roughly 6 to 12 cycles with a sample-barcoded 5' primer and J-beta primers. TCRdb ran MiXCR on the 5' RACE reads and lists one entry per CDR3 protein. Of 700,000 to 850,000 distinct CDR3 sequences in the sample, about 36% were seen once. Sequencing was done on a sample of blood. The receptors were sampled from a man aged 18 to 29 in good health.

This clonotype was picked up a small number of times. The chain has TRBV7-9 and TRBJ1-2; D may be TRBD1 (5 bases). The germline gives CDR1 SEHNR, CDR2 FQNEAQ (reference sequence). Trimming cost V 6 bases and J 0 bases, with 14 bases left between them. The CDR3 spans 15 residues. The CDR3 loop reads CASSLAGSSNYGYTF. The CDR3 region has the DNA TGTGCCAGCAGTTTGGCAGGGAGTTCTAACTATGGCTACACCTTC.

The gene calls are TRBV4-2 and TRBJ2-3; TRBD1 might be the D (6 bases). Germline CDR1 reads LGHNA; CDR2 reads YNFKEQ. V was shortened by 1 base and J by 2 bases, with 19 bases between the two germline ends. This CDR3 spans 18 amino acids. Written as DNA, the CDR3 is TGTGCCAGCAGCCAAGTCTGGGCCGGACAGTTTTCCACAGATACGCAGTATTTT. Translation: CASSQVWAGQFSTDTQYF.

This clonotype has at least ten counts. The chain is built from TRBV7-2 and TRBJ1-2; TRBD1 might be the D (6 bases). The CDR3 is 13 amino acids. Trimming shortened V by 10 bases and J by 3 bases, and 15 bases separated the two germline ends. Looked up from germline, CDR1 is SGHTA and CDR2 is FQGNSA. The CDR3 here is CAIPRGLDYGYTF. In nucleotides, the CDR3 is TGTGCCATTCCCAGGGGCCTCGACTATGGCTACACCTTC.

J is TRBJ2-5 and V is TRBV10-3; 7 bases fit TRBD2. Germline lookup yields CDR1 ENHRY and CDR2 SYGVKD. V was clipped by 8 bases and J by 2 bases; unmatched bases: 8. The CDR3 totals 14 residues. The CDR3 DNA reads TGTGCCATCGGGGGGGGACTCTCTCAAGAGACCCAGTACTTC. Amino acid sequence: CAIGGGLSQETQYF.

This clonotype appeared many times. The genes are TRBV6-4 and TRBJ2-1, with 10 bases matching TRBD2. V was pared by 6 bases and J by 8 bases, with 7 bases of the junction left unmatched. From germline, CDR1 is MRHNA and CDR2 SNTAGT. The CDR3 is 14 amino acids. The DNA for the CDR3 is TGTGCCAGCAGAACTAGCGGGGATGGCGATGAGCAGTTCTTC. Protein sequence: CASRTSGDGDEQFF.

Written as DNA, the CDR3 is TGTGCCAGCAGCGACCGGGACGACGGTCTGGCTTTCTTT. Its protein product is CASSDRDDGLAFF. The chain uses TRBV12-3 or TRBV12-4 and TRBJ1-1; D is perhaps TRBD1 (5 bases). V was clipped by 6 bases and J by 11 bases, with 19 bases between them. The CDR3 totals 13 residues.

This chain uses TRBV2 with TRBJ2-7; the D is unclear. Per germline, CDR1 SNHLY and CDR2 FYNNEI. The CDR3 is 14 amino acids. Trimming took 7 bases from V and 7 from J, leaving 20 bases between them. CDR3 DNA sequence: TGTGCCAGCACCCAAGGGTGGCACAACAATGAGCAGTACTTC. Translating it yields CASTQGWHNNEQYF.

CDR3 bases: TGTGCCAGGCAAAATGATGGCCCGGGGCACCCAGGCCCAAACCTCTACGAGCAGTACTTC. Translation: CARQNDGPGHPGPNLYEQYF. This chain connects TRBV7-9 to TRBJ2-7; D is perhaps TRBD1 or TRBD2 (5 bases each). Trimming shortened V by 9 bases and J by 3 bases, and 36 bases separated the two germline ends. Germline CDR1 is SEHNR and CDR2 is FQNEAQ (reference sequence). CDR3 length equals 20 residues.

This clonotype occurred a few times. The J gene is TRBJ2-5, the V gene TRBV20-1; 7 bases line up with TRBD2. V was pared by 3 bases and J by 1 base, with 8 bases of the junction left unmatched. The CDR3 is made up of 15 amino acids. Germline CDR1 DFQATT, CDR2 SNEGSKA (reference sequence). In nucleotides, the CDR3 is TGCAGTGCTAGTAAGGCAGGGAGGGCCCAAGAGACCCAGTACTTC. Amino acids: CSASKAGRAQETQYF.